Sequencing of this T cell receptor (beta chain) was carried out in a study of cytomegalovirus exposure and HLA in healthy donors. While unrecorded immune exposures were likely, the donors were nominally healthy when sampled. The PCR was carried out with 60 Vbeta primers and 13 Jbeta primers. TCRdb keeps only in-frame clones here, not all; method: immunoSEQ multiplex PCR. This sample carries under 250,000 clones, more than 75% of them seen once, and the ten largest clones take roughly 1.3%. As for this clone: Other nucleotide sequences from this sample produce the same CDR3.

Germline CDR1 SNHLY, CDR2 FYNNEI. Trimming stripped 3 bases from V and 3 bases from J, with 12 bases between. The CDR3 runs to 15 residues. Sequences were obtained from PBMCs. This TCR came from a human donor in good health. V usage is TRBV2 and J usage is TRBJ2-1, with D perhaps TRBD2 (6 bases). The CDR3: CASSEEGQGYNEQFF. The DNA of the CDR3 is TGTGCCAGCAGTGAGGAGGGGCAGGGCTACAATGAGCAGTTCTTC.